The 21 T cell receptor beta chains below were found in one sample sequenced in a study of regulatory T cells in long-lasting Graves disease. CDR3 regions were amplified by Arm-PCR using iRepertoire HTBI primers to build TCR beta libraries. TCRdb re-called the multiplex PCR reads through MiXCR, storing one row per CDR3 protein. The sample lists roughly 400,000 distinct CDR3 sequences; roughly 15% were seen once. Time point specified: newly diagnosed GD, antithyroid drugs for less than 3 months. RNA isolated from PBMCs was used to make the TCR library. These same records also appear under a second study, on T cells in Graves' hyperthyroidism and ophthalmopathy.

Specimen: peripheral blood mononuclear cells (PBMCs), collected at new diagnosis, from a patient treated with antithyroid drugs. Source of these receptors: a woman under 30 with Graves disease.

This clonotype was counted only a few times. CDR3 amino acids: CSATGLETPITTTQYF. CDR3 in DNA: TGCAGTGCTACCGGACTAGAGACACCCATTACCACTACGCAGTATTTT. The chain has TRBV20-1 and TRBJ2-3, with 7 bases aligning to TRBD2. The germline gives CDR1 DFQATT, CDR2 SNEGSKA (reference sequence). The CDR3 covers 16 residues. J gave up 8 bases and V 4 bases, and 18 bases lay outside the gene matches.

This clonotype was found many times. The chain links TRBV7-3 to TRBJ2-3, with 9 bases aligning to TRBD2. Germline assignment: CDR1 SGHTA and CDR2 FQGTGA. The CDR3 loop spans 15 amino acids. V trimming: 2 bases; J trimming: 1 base; junction bases outside the gene matches: 1. For the CDR3, the DNA is TGTGCCAGCAGCTTATGGACTAGCGGCACAGATACGCAGTATTTT. This gives the protein CASSLWTSGTDTQYF.

This clonotype was seen repeatedly, ten times or more. The genes are TRBV2 and TRBJ2-3; tentatively, D is TRBD1 (6 bases). Trimming cost V 7 bases and J 2 bases, with 13 bases left between them. Per germline, CDR1 SNHLY and CDR2 FYNNEI. This CDR3 region has 14 residues. CDR3 in amino acids: CASNTGHPTDTQYF. In DNA, the CDR3 is TGTGCCAGCAACACGGGACACCCCACAGATACGCAGTATTTT.

This clonotype has more than one count but fewer than ten. The junction departs from germline at one end; a sequencing error may be responsible. The chain combines TRBV24-1 with TRBJ1-4; D may be TRBD1 (5 bases). The germline CDR1 and CDR2 sequences are KGHDR and SFDVKD. CDR3 length: 13 amino acids. CDR3 sequence (DNA): TGTGCCACCGGGACTCCATCGGGTGAAAAACTGGTTTTT. Protein sequence: CATGTPSGEKLVF.

CDR3 nucleotides: TGCGCCAGCAGTCTGAGGTCCGGACCCCAAGAGACCCAGTACTTC. Translating it yields CASSLRSGPQETQYF. The chain uses TRBV5-1 and TRBJ2-5; D remains ambiguous. Germline lookup yields CDR1 SGHRS and CDR2 YFSETQ. Trimming took off 5 bases at V and 1 base at J, with 15 bases between the two ends. The CDR3 runs to 15 residues.

This clonotype turned up a few times. The chain employs TRBV20-1 and TRBJ2-3, with D tentatively TRBD1 or TRBD2 (6 bases each). The V gene's germline CDR1 is DFQATT and CDR2 SNEGSKA (reference sequence). The CDR3 runs to 16 residues. The germline V and J ends were trimmed by 1 base and 6 bases, with 20 bases remaining between them. CDR3 coding DNA: TGCAGTGCTAGAGGTCCCCTTGCGAAAGGGGGGGATACGCAGTATTTT. Translating it yields CSARGPLAKGGDTQYF.

The table lists this clonotype with many counts. The V call is TRBV29-1, the J call TRBJ1-1; a possible D gene is TRBD1 (5 bases). The CDR3 runs to 14 residues. Between the trimmed V and J ends, which lost 2 bases and 2 bases, there was a span of 12 bases. Per the germline V gene, CDR1 is SQVTM and CDR2 is ANQGSEA. This CDR3 is CSVEPSGPNTEAFF. CDR3 DNA: TGCAGCGTTGAACCGTCAGGGCCCAACACTGAAGCTTTCTTT.

This clonotype was observed many times. The chain links TRBV28 to TRBJ2-1; 8 bases line up with TRBD2. With 10 bases clipped from V and 0 bases from J, the junction kept 20 bases outside the gene matches. In germline, CDR1 is MDHEN, CDR2 SYDVKM. The CDR3 sequence is 19 residues long. CDR3 residues: CATHSSPRRGGSSYNEQFF. The CDR3 coding sequence is TGTGCCACCCATTCTAGCCCTCGCCGGGGGGGGAGCTCCTACAATGAGCAGTTCTTC. Full variable domain (outside the CDR3, taken from reference TRBV28 and TRBJ2-1): DVKVTQSSRYLVKRTGEKVFLECVQDMDHENMFWYRQDPGLGLRLIYFSYDVKMKEKGDIPEGYSVSREKKERFSLILESASTNQTSMYLCATHSSPRRGGSSYNEQFFGPGTRLTVL.

The V gene is TRBV6-9, the J gene TRBJ2-5, with 8 positions matching TRBD1. Looked up from germline, CDR1 is MNHGY and CDR2 is SVAAGI. J gave up 0 bases and V 3 bases, and 12 bases lay outside the gene matches. The CDR3 has 18 residues. CDR3 nucleotides: TGTGCCAGCAGTTACGGACGGACAGGGCGCAGGTACCAAGAGACCCAGTACTTC. This codes for CASSYGRTGRRYQETQYF.

This clonotype was detected many times. This rearrangement joins TRBV7-2 to TRBJ2-7; a weak D match, TRBD1 (5 bases). V shed 1 base and J shed 3 bases, with 13 bases lying between them. The CDR3 has 15 residues. Germline assignment: CDR1 SGHTA and CDR2 FQGNSA. The CDR3 sequence: CASSLVGGHHYEQYF. CDR3 bases: TGTGCCAGCAGCTTAGTAGGCGGACACCACTACGAGCAGTACTTC.

This clonotype was detected only a few times. V and J are TRBV20-1 and TRBJ2-3; 11 positions match TRBD2. V shed 6 bases, J shed 2 bases, and the junction held 4 bases outside the gene matches. This CDR3 spans 14 amino acids. CDR1 and CDR2 from the germline V gene are DFQATT and SNEGSKA (reference sequence). The CDR3 DNA sequence: TGCAGTGCCTTTAGCGGGAGGGCCACAGATACGCAGTATTTT. It translates to CSAFSGRATDTQYF.

This clonotype occurred a few times. This sequence joins TRBV4-1 and TRBJ2-2, with 9 bases lining up with TRBD2. The CDR3 runs to 15 residues. The germline V gene encodes CDR1 MGHRA and CDR2 YSYEKL. Trimming removed 4 bases from V and 5 bases from J; junction bases left unmatched: 5. In nucleotides, the CDR3 is TGCGCCAGCAGCCTAGCGGGAGAGCGGACCGGGGAGCTGTTTTTT. This codes for CASSLAGERTGELFF.

This chain uses TRBV6-5 with TRBJ1-5; TRBD1 matches at 9 bases. Trimming took 0 bases from V and 0 from J; bases not matched to a gene: 9. Germline CDR1 is MNHEY and CDR2 is SVGAGI. CDR3 length: 19 amino acids. In nucleotides, the CDR3 is TGTGCCAGCAGTTACTCTGACAGGGGGAAATTTTATAGCAATCAGCCCCAGCATTTT. Amino acid sequence: CASSYSDRGKFYSNQPQHF.

The table lists this clonotype with a few counts. This chain uses TRBV7-6 with TRBJ2-3; D gene unclear. In germline, CDR1 is SGHVS, CDR2 FNYEAQ. CDR3 length equals 16 residues. Trimming stripped 3 bases from V and 3 bases from J, with 16 bases between. Written as DNA, the CDR3 is TGTGCCAGCAGCTTTTCCTTAGAGAATAGAACAGATACGCAGTATTTT. Amino acids: CASSFSLENRTDTQYF.

As to this clonotype: One junction end disagrees with the germline gene, perhaps due to a read error. The chain is built from TRBV20-1 and TRBJ2-5; 9 bases agree with TRBD2. The CDR3 length is 14 residues. Germline assignment: CDR1 DFQATT and CDR2 SNEGSKA (reference sequence). The CDR3 sequence is CSANWGTSQQTQYF. CDR3 DNA: TGCAGTGCAAACTGGGGGACTAGCCAACAGACCCAGTACTTC.

A remark on this clonotype: The junction differs from germline at one of its ends, possibly a read error. The chain is built from TRBV3-1 and TRBJ2-7; possible D gene TRBD1, 6 bases. This CDR3 is built from 12 residues. CDR1 and CDR2 (germline): LGHDT, YNNKEL (reference sequence). CDR3 in DNA: TGTCCCAGCAGCCAAGTGGGGACACAGCAGTACTTC. This gives the protein CPSSQVGTQQYF.

This clonotype occurred many times. The rearrangement joins TRBV20-1 to TRBJ1-2, with no clear D. Looked up from germline, CDR1 is DFQATT and CDR2 is SNEGSKA (reference sequence). V lost 6 bases and J lost 4, with 9 bases in between. The CDR3 runs to 11 residues. CDR3 sequence reads: CSANSPYGYTF. For the CDR3, the DNA is TGCAGTGCGAACTCACCCTATGGCTACACCTTC.

V and J are TRBV10-3 and TRBJ2-5, with TRBD2 matching over 8 bases. The V gene's germline CDR1 is ENHRY and CDR2 SYGVKD. V shed 10 bases and J 1 base; nucleotides not matched to a gene: 11. CDR3 length: 15 amino acids. In DNA, the CDR3 is TGTGCCACGACGTCGGGACTAGATTTCCAAGAGACCCAGTACTTC. This translates into CATTSGLDFQETQYF.

V gene TRBV18 combines with J gene TRBJ1-3; tentative D call: TRBD1 (6 bases). V dropped 5 bases and J dropped 2 bases, with 10 bases sitting between them. Germline assignment: CDR1 KGHSH and CDR2 LQKENI. The CDR3 is 14 amino acids. CDR3 loop: CASSTGTTGNTIYF. The CDR3 DNA follows: TGTGCCAGCTCAACCGGGACAACTGGAAACACCATATATTTT.

This clonotype showed up many times. The chain carries TRBV29-1 and TRBJ2-1; 10 bases are a match to TRBD2. Germline CDR1 is SQVTM and CDR2 is ANQGSEA. V was clipped by 7 bases and J by 3 bases; unmatched bases: 12. The CDR3 extends over 16 amino acids. CDR3 residues: CSETDFSGRNYNEQFF. Written as DNA, the CDR3 is TGCAGCGAAACCGACTTTAGCGGGAGGAACTACAATGAGCAGTTCTTC.

This clonotype appeared many times. The V gene is TRBV20-1, the J gene TRBJ2-7, with TRBD2 matching over 8 bases. The germline V gene encodes CDR1 DFQATT and CDR2 SNEGSKA (reference sequence). The CDR3 extends over 17 amino acids. The J segment lost 3 bases and the V segment lost 0 bases, leaving 13 bases of the junction unmatched. Written as DNA, the CDR3 is TGCAGTGCTAGAGATTATCGGGGGACTAGTCTCTTCTACGAGCAGTACTTC. Protein product: CSARDYRGTSLFYEQYF.